Listed here are 13 T cell receptor beta chains from one sample, sequenced in a study of blood T cell repertoires in COVID-19 (TCRdb year 2020). Libraries were built with the immunoSEQ multiplex PCR assay. Not all clones reach the TCRdb copy of this immuneACCESS table, which keeps in-frame sequences only. Checked studies attribute under half of the gap to unresolved V genes and leave the rest unexplained. The sample includes under 45,000 clones, with 75% to 90% observed a single time. Clones ranked in the top ten supply approximately 1.5% of the sample. Sequences were obtained from peripheral blood. The receptors derive from a woman in her thirties or forties with acute or convalescent COVID-19.

The chain carries TRBV20-1 and TRBJ2-2; no clear D. Trimming cost V 2 bases and J 8 bases, with 6 bases left between them. Per germline, CDR1 DFQATT and CDR2 SNEGSKA (reference sequence). The CDR3 extends over 11 amino acids. For the CDR3, the DNA is TGCAGTGCTAGAACGAGGGGGGAGCTGTTTTTT. Translated, it gives CSARTRGELFF.

This chain joins TRBV28 and TRBJ2-7, with 7 bases lining up with TRBD2. This CDR3 has 14 residues. CDR1 is MDHEN and CDR2 is SYDVKM in the germline V gene. V lost 4 bases to trimming and J lost 4 bases; unmatched junction nucleotides: 7. The CDR3 sequence is CASSSGTKVYEQYF. CDR3 in DNA: TGTGCCAGCAGTTCCGGGACTAAAGTATACGAGCAGTACTTC.

The genes are TRBV19 and TRBJ2-3; D uncertain. The CDR3 consists of 13 residues. Looked up from germline, CDR1 is LNHDA and CDR2 is SQIVND (reference sequence). Trimming shortened V by 6 bases and J by 7 bases, and 14 bases separated the two germline ends. The DNA of the CDR3 is TGTGCCAGTAGCCGAAGAATTCTAAATACGCAGTATTTT. Translation gives CASSRRILNTQYF.

The genes are TRBV9 and TRBJ2-2; 8 nucleotides match TRBD2. This CDR3 spans 16 amino acids. Germline assignment: CDR1 SGDLS and CDR2 YYNGEE. Losses at the gene ends were 0 bases for V and 1 base for J; bases not matched to a gene: 2. CDR3 in DNA: TGTGCCAGCAGCGTAGGCCTAGCGGGGAACACCGGGGAGCTGTTTTTT. Protein sequence: CASSVGLAGNTGELFF.

This clone came up a few times. The chain combines TRBV30 with TRBJ1-4; 7 bases fit TRBD1. With 0 bases clipped from V and 1 base from J, the junction kept 5 bases outside the gene matches. CDR3 length: 16 residues. The germline gives CDR1 GTSNPN, CDR2 SVGIG (reference sequence). The CDR3 loop reads CAWSVGGSQTNEKLFF. CDR3 bases: TGTGCCTGGAGTGTAGGGGGCTCTCAAACTAATGAAAAACTGTTTTTT.

Here the CDR3 DNA reads TGTGCCAGCAGCCGGGACAGGGGGTTGGAACTGTTTTTT. This sequence encodes CASSRDRGLELFF. The V call is TRBV27, the J call TRBJ1-4; 11 nucleotides match TRBD1. Germline assignment: CDR1 MNHEY and CDR2 SMNVEV (reference sequence). The CDR3 totals 13 residues. Losses at the gene ends were 6 bases for V and 12 bases for J; bases not matched to a gene: 6.

This chain joins TRBV27 and TRBJ2-1, with 10 bases that match TRBD2. Looked up from germline, CDR1 is MNHEY and CDR2 is SMNVEV (reference sequence). V lost 6 bases and J lost 2; bases outside the gene matches: 7. The CDR3 covers 16 residues. CDR3 sequence: CASSPSGSTTYNEQFF. In DNA, the CDR3 is TGTGCCAGCAGCCCTAGCGGGAGTACCACCTACAATGAGCAGTTCTTC.

The V and J genes are TRBV28 and TRBJ1-2; 9 nucleotides align to TRBD1. Germline V gene lookup returns CDR1 MDHEN and CDR2 SYDVKM. The CDR3 covers 17 residues. Germline trimming cut 5 bases from V and 6 bases from J; bases unmatched to any gene: 16. CDR3 region: CASSPGQGSSPWDGYTF. CDR3 DNA: TGTGCCAGCAGTCCGGGACAGGGCTCCTCTCCTTGGGATGGCTACACCTTC.

The CDR3 loop reads CASSRGAGERLAQYF. CDR3 coding DNA: TGTGCCAGTAGTAGGGGAGCGGGTGAGCGATTGGCCCAGTACTTC. The chain combines TRBV19 with TRBJ2-5; TRBD2 is a possible D gene (6 bases). Trimming shortened V by 4 bases and J by 9 bases, and 21 bases separated the two germline ends. This CDR3 is 15 amino acids long. Per germline, CDR1 LNHDA and CDR2 SQIVND (reference sequence). Supplemented by reference TRBV19 and TRBJ2-5, the full variable domain reads DGGITQSPKYLFRKEGQNVTLSCEQNLNHDAMYWYRQDPGQGLRLIYYSQIVNDFQKGDIAEGYSVSREKKESFPLTVTSAQKNPTAFYLCASSRGAGERLAQYFGPGTRLLVL.

The rearrangement joins TRBV7-3 to TRBJ2-2, with D possibly being TRBD2 (5 bases). The V end lost 2 bases, the J end lost 3 bases, and 7 bases lay between the germline ends. There are 14 residues in the CDR3. Looked up from germline, CDR1 is SGHTA and CDR2 is FQGTGA. The CDR3 DNA reads TGTGCCAGCAGCTTATCGGGGTACACCGGGGAGCTGTTTTTT. This sequence encodes CASSLSGYTGELFF.

This clone was detected once. The chain couples TRBV5-4 to TRBJ2-1; no definite D call. Trimming pared 0 bases from V and 2 bases from J, leaving 6 bases between. Germline values: CDR1 SGHNT, CDR2 YYREEE (reference sequence). The CDR3 is 14 amino acids. The CDR3 bases are TGTGCCAGCAGCTTGGAAGAGGCCTACAATGAGCAGTTCTTC. Amino acid sequence: CASSLEEAYNEQFF.

V is TRBV28 and J is TRBJ2-3, with D possibly TRBD1 on 6 matching bases. Deletions cut 4 bases from V and 5 bases from J, with 16 bases between. CDR1 MDHEN and CDR2 SYDVKM come from the germline V gene. The CDR3 is made up of 15 amino acids. The CDR3 DNA is TGTGCCAGCAGTTCGCGGACAGCTTCTTTAGATACGCAGTATTTT. Its protein product is CASSSRTASLDTQYF. The full variable domain, completed using reference TRBV28 and TRBJ2-3, is DVKVTQSSRYLVKRTGEKVFLECVQDMDHENMFWYRQDPGLGLRLIYFSYDVKMKEKGDIPEGYSVSREKKERFSLILESASTNQTSMYLCASSSRTASLDTQYFGPGTRLTVL.

The chain couples TRBV19 to TRBJ2-5; a weak D match, TRBD1 (6 bases). Germline CDR1 LNHDA, CDR2 SQIVND (reference sequence). The CDR3 runs to 16 residues. Trimming stripped 4 bases from V and 0 bases from J, with 15 bases between. The CDR3 nucleotides read TGTGCCAGTAGTAGAGGACAGTTCGATTACCAAGAGACCCAGTACTTC. Amino acids: CASSRGQFDYQETQYF.